This TCR beta chain was identified during a study of T cells in Graves' hyperthyroidism and ophthalmopathy. V lost 1 base to trimming and J lost 0 bases, with 7 bases between them. The CDR3 extends over 14 amino acids. Germline lookup yields CDR1 SGHAT and CDR2 FQNNGV. The TCR beta CDR3 regions underwent amplification using RNA transcripts as the source. A set of HTBI primers served as the primers for a first-round RT-PCR of the TCR CDR3. TCRdb fed the multiplex PCR reads into MiXCR, producing one record per CDR3 protein. The sample shows 310,000 or so distinct CDR3 sequences, around 15% of them seen only once. Study conclusions and caveats: Most clonotypes expanded in thyroid above 0.001 were likewise present in blood.

This clonotype was counted many times. Its antigen is as yet unknown. J is TRBJ2-7 and V is TRBV11-2; D call uncertain. Sequencing was carried out using blood. The sequence was obtained from a woman in her sixties with Graves' ophthalmopathy. The chain's CDR3 is CASSLVPSSYEQYF. For the CDR3, the DNA is TGTGCCAGCAGCTTAGTTCCCAGCTCCTACGAGCAGTACTTC.